Below, 25 T cell receptor beta chains from the same sample are listed, as sequenced in a study of response to subunit inactivated influenza vaccine. From the RT-PCR reads, TCRdb called clonotypes with MiXCR, one entry per CDR3 protein. The sample has over 400,000 distinct CDR3 sequences; about a tenth are singletons. This material consisted of PBMCs from blood, taken more than 35 days after vaccination. These receptors were obtained from a middle-aged man who received an inactivated influenza vaccine.

The rearrangement links TRBV4-1 to TRBJ2-1, with 11 bases matching TRBD1. The germline gives CDR1 MGHRA, CDR2 YSYEKL. The CDR3 consists of 16 residues. Trimming at V came to 0 bases and at J to 7 bases, leaving 5 bases not matched to a gene. The CDR3 region has the DNA TGCGCCAGCAGCCAAGATCCCGGACAGGGGGCAAATGAGCAGTTCTTC. Its protein product is CASSQDPGQGANEQFF.

The chain uses TRBV7-8 and TRBJ2-5; tentatively, D is TRBD2 (5 bases). Trimming pared 5 bases from V and 9 bases from J, leaving 19 bases between. The CDR3 runs 14 residues. The germline V gene has CDR1 SGHVS and CDR2 FQNEAQ. The CDR3 DNA follows: TGTGCCAGCAGCACCGGGGTTTCCGGGCAGGCCCAGTACTTC. This sequence encodes CASSTGVSGQAQYF.

Ten or more counts support this clonotype. The chain is built from TRBV7-8 and TRBJ2-2, with a weak D call TRBD2 (5 bases). The CDR3 sequence is 14 residues long. Germline CDR1 SGHVS, CDR2 FQNEAQ. V was cut by 5 bases and J by 4 bases, with 11 bases left in between. CDR3 residues: CASSHSVTTGELFF. CDR3 coding DNA: TGTGCCAGCAGCCATAGCGTGACCACCGGGGAGCTGTTTTTT.

This clonotype has a handful of counts. V usage is TRBV7-2 and J usage is TRBJ2-1; 11 nucleotides match TRBD2. CDR1 is SGHTA and CDR2 is FQGNSA in the germline V gene. The trim removed 1 base at V and 6 bases at J, leaving 5 bases unmatched. The CDR3 sequence is 16 residues long. CDR3 coding DNA: TGTGCCAGCAGCTTAGTAGCGGGAGGGCGGATCAATGAGCAGTTCTTC. It encodes CASSLVAGGRINEQFF. Complete variable domain (other parts from reference TRBV7-2 and TRBJ2-1): GAGVSQSPSNKVTEKGKDVELRCDPISGHTALYWYRQSLGQGLEFLIYFQGNSAPDKSGLPSDRFSAERTGGSVSTLTIQRTQQEDSAVYLCASSLVAGGRINEQFFGPGTRLTVL.

This clonotype was seen more than once but under ten times. The genes are TRBV10-3 and TRBJ2-1; 11 nucleotides align to TRBD2. J was trimmed by 0 bases and V by 3 bases; bases with no gene match: 4. Germline assignment: CDR1 ENHRY and CDR2 SYGVKD. The CDR3 extends over 17 amino acids. In DNA form, the CDR3 reads TGTGCCATCAGTGACAGACTAGCGGGGAGCTCCTACAATGAGCAGTTCTTC. The encoded protein is CAISDRLAGSSYNEQFF.

V gene TRBV29-1 combines with J gene TRBJ1-5; perhaps TRBD1 as D (5 bases). V lost 4 bases, J lost 4 bases, and 8 bases lay in between. The CDR3 contains 12 residues. Germline CDR1 reads SQVTM; CDR2 reads ANQGSEA. The CDR3 DNA is TGCAGCGTTGGGGAGGGGAATCAGCCCCAGCATTTT. Its translation: CSVGEGNQPQHF.

V and J are TRBV7-2 and TRBJ2-3, with TRBD2 as a possible D gene (7 bases). The V end lost 4 bases, the J end lost 6 bases, and 14 bases lay between the germline ends. CDR1 SGHTA and CDR2 FQGNSA come from the germline V gene. The CDR3 totals 14 residues. CDR3 in amino acids: CASSYSGGVDTQYF. CDR3 sequence (DNA): TGTGCCAGCAGCTATTCGGGGGGCGTCGATACGCAGTATTTT.

This clonotype was detected only a few times. Here the CDR3 DNA reads TGTGCCAGCAGTCAGAGGGACAGAGCGAATTCACCCCTCCACTTT. As protein: CASSQRDRANSPLHF. The chain recombines TRBV7-9 with TRBJ1-6; 7 bases align to TRBD1. CDR3 size: 15 residues. The V and J ends lost 6 bases and 7 bases, in that order; junction bases with no gene match: 9. CDR1 is SEHNR, CDR2 FQNEAQ, per germline (reference sequence).

This clonotype was detected ten times or more. V and J are TRBV29-1 and TRBJ2-2; D gene ambiguous. Germline V CDR1 and CDR2: SQVTM, ANQGSEA. The length of the CDR3 is 12 residues. The V gene lost 4 bases and the J gene lost 8 bases, with 11 bases spanning the gap. The CDR3 bases are TGCAGCGTTGCGGCGCCTTTTGGGGAGCTGTTTTTT. This translates into CSVAAPFGELFF.

This clonotype has more than one count but fewer than ten. This CDR3 is CASMGLPHEQFF. The CDR3 DNA sequence: TGTGCCAGTATGGGACTCCCTCATGAGCAGTTCTTC. The chain joins TRBV2 to TRBJ2-1, with TRBD2 as a possible D gene (6 bases). V lost 9 bases and J lost 8, with 14 bases in between. CDR3 size: 12 residues. CDR1 is SNHLY, CDR2 FYNNEI, per germline.

V gene TRBV7-2 combines with J gene TRBJ2-6; TRBD1 might be the D (6 bases). CDR3 size: 17 residues. V lost 6 bases to trimming and J lost 0 bases, with 15 bases between them. Germline V lookup: CDR1 SGHTA, CDR2 FQGNSA. Written as DNA, the CDR3 is TGTGCCAGCAGTTCCGGGACATGGAACTCTGGGGCCAACGTCCTGACTTTC. Its translation: CASSSGTWNSGANVLTF. Full variable domain (outside the CDR3, taken from reference TRBV7-2 and TRBJ2-6): GAGVSQSPSNKVTEKGKDVELRCDPISGHTALYWYRQSLGQGLEFLIYFQGNSAPDKSGLPSDRFSAERTGGSVSTLTIQRTQQEDSAVYLCASSSGTWNSGANVLTFGAGSRLTVL.

This clonotype was recorded many times. The gene calls are TRBV12-3 or TRBV12-4 and TRBJ2-3; the D is unclear. The CDR3 sequence is 15 residues long. Trimming stripped 6 bases from V and 2 bases from J, with 15 bases between. The CDR3 reads CASRGSLASTDTQYF. DNA of the CDR3: TGTGCCAGCAGGGGGTCCTTAGCATCCACAGATACGCAGTATTTT.

This clonotype turned up a few times. V usage is TRBV7-2 and J usage is TRBJ2-1; 7 bases agree with TRBD1. V lost 5 bases to trimming and J lost 6 bases; unmatched junction nucleotides: 4. The CDR3 totals 13 residues. Germline loops: CDR1 SGHTA, CDR2 FQGNSA. CDR3 sequence reads: CASSQGGVNEQFF. The CDR3, as DNA: TGTGCCAGCAGCCAAGGGGGCGTCAATGAGCAGTTCTTC.

A few counts support this clonotype. The chain is built from TRBV7-8 and TRBJ1-4; 7 positions match TRBD1. Per the germline V gene, CDR1 is SGHVS and CDR2 is FQNEAQ. The junction had 14 bases not matched to a gene; V was cut back by 4 bases and J by 0 bases. This CDR3 has 19 amino acids. CDR3 in DNA: TGTGCCAGCAGCTCAGTATGGACAGGCAGGAAGACAACTAATGAAAAACTGTTTTTT. Amino acids: CASSSVWTGRKTTNEKLFF.

In its sample, this clonotype was seen a few times. The chain joins TRBV5-5 to TRBJ2-3; D call uncertain. V gave up 5 bases and J gave up 2 bases, with 9 bases separating them. Per the germline V gene, CDR1 is SGHKS and CDR2 is YYEKEE (reference sequence). There are 13 residues in the CDR3. CDR3 amino acids: CASSSPNTDTQYF. The CDR3 region has the DNA TGTGCCAGCAGTTCACCGAACACAGATACGCAGTATTTT.

This clonotype was seen only a few times. This chain's CDR3 is CASSSMRGGPLSTDTQYF. CDR3 nucleotide sequence: TGTGCCAGCAGTTCGATGCGGGGGGGACCCCTTAGCACAGATACGCAGTATTTT. The chain has TRBV6-2 or TRBV6-3 and TRBJ2-3, with 9 positions matching TRBD2. The CDR3 runs 18 residues. Per germline, CDR1 MNHEY and CDR2 SVGEGT. The junction had 11 bases not matched to a gene; V was cut back by 4 bases and J by 0 bases.

This clonotype was recorded a few times. V and J are TRBV15 and TRBJ2-7; TRBD1 matches 10 bases. V lost 3 bases and J lost 3; bases outside the gene matches: 5. The CDR3 spans 15 residues. CDR1 is LNHNV and CDR2 is YYDKDF in the germline V gene (reference sequence). CDR3 nucleotides: TGTGCCACCAGCAGCGGGACAGGGGCCTACTACGAGCAGTACTTC. Translated: CATSSGTGAYYEQYF.

This clonotype was counted only a few times. The V call is TRBV27, the J call TRBJ2-7; TRBD1 matches 12 bases. Germline V CDR1 and CDR2: MNHEY, SMNVEV (reference sequence). Trimming removed 6 bases from V and 5 bases from J; junction bases left unmatched: 5. The CDR3 loop spans 14 amino acids. In nucleotides, the CDR3 is TGTGCCAGCAGCCCCGGGACAGGGGGCGACGAGCAGTACTTC. The encoded protein is CASSPGTGGDEQYF.

This clonotype was counted between two and nine times. This rearrangement joins TRBV12-3 or TRBV12-4 to TRBJ2-1; 10 nucleotides agree with TRBD1. CDR3 length: 17 residues. The V and J ends lost 1 base and 2 bases, in that order; junction bases with no gene match: 5. CDR3 bases: TGTGCCAGCAGTTTAGTGGCCGGGACAGGGGCCTACAATGAGCAGTTCTTC. Encoded protein: CASSLVAGTGAYNEQFF.

The table lists this clonotype with many counts. This chain joins TRBV4-3 and TRBJ1-2; D is possibly TRBD1 (5 bases). Germline assignment: CDR1 LGHNA and CDR2 YSLEER. The CDR3 is 16 residues long. The germline V and J ends were trimmed by 0 bases and 5 bases, with 16 bases remaining between them. CDR3 nucleotide sequence: TGCGCCAGCAGCCAAGATCAGGACGGAGGGGCGTATGGCTACACCTTC. This translates into CASSQDQDGGAYGYTF.

V and J are TRBV20-1 and TRBJ2-7; D is perhaps TRBD2 (6 bases). Germline V lookup: CDR1 DFQATT, CDR2 SNEGSKA (reference sequence). This CDR3 contains 14 residues. V lost 3 bases and J lost 4, with 16 bases in between. This chain's CDR3 is CSASDRTAGYEQYF. CDR3 nucleotide sequence: TGCAGTGCTAGTGACCGGACTGCGGGGTACGAGCAGTACTTC.

The rearrangement joins TRBV4-2 to TRBJ2-2; D gene ambiguous. CDR3 length equals 14 residues. Trimming shortened V by 4 bases and J by 5 bases, and 11 bases separated the two germline ends. Germline V lookup: CDR1 LGHNA, CDR2 YNFKEQ. The CDR3 DNA sequence: TGTGCCAGCAGCCTCAATAGGCGGACCGGGGAGCTGTTTTTT. It encodes CASSLNRRTGELFF.

This clonotype came up a few times. CDR3 sequence reads: CSAGPIHYEQYF. CDR3 coding DNA: TGCAGTGCTGGCCCGATCCATTACGAGCAGTACTTC. The genes are TRBV20-1 and TRBJ2-7; D is uncertain. Trimming stripped 5 bases from V and 4 bases from J, with 12 bases between. This CDR3 spans 12 amino acids. CDR1 is DFQATT and CDR2 is SNEGSKA in the germline V gene (reference sequence).

This clonotype was seen many times. The chain combines TRBV29-1 with TRBJ1-1; the match to TRBD1 covers 7 bases. Germline-derived CDR1 and CDR2 are SQVTM and ANQGSEA. The CDR3 runs to 13 residues. Trimming at V came to 5 bases and at J to 2 bases, leaving 5 bases not matched to a gene. The CDR3 nucleotides read TGCAGCGTTTCCGGGACAGTCAACACTGAAGCTTTCTTT. It codes for CSVSGTVNTEAFF.

The rearrangement joins TRBV18 to TRBJ2-5; a possible D gene is TRBD2 (5 bases). V was clipped by 7 bases and J by 1 base, with 13 bases between them. The length of the CDR3 is 14 residues. CDR1 and CDR2 from the germline V gene are KGHSH and LQKENI. The CDR3 region has the DNA TGTGCCAGCTGGGTGGGGAGCCTCCAAGAGACCCAGTACTTC. Translation: CASWVGSLQETQYF.